This T cell receptor beta chain was found in a study of T cell responses to AZD1222 COVID-19 vaccine. Points from the study as a whole: Donors were mostly white British, more females; clonal diversity possibly underestimated.

On this clone itself: Antigen: not known.

TCRdb's table, derived via immunoSEQ multiplex PCR, lists solely in-frame clones and lacks some. In the table there are roughly 80,000 clones, 90% of which are singletons. The sequence came from an adult who received the AZD1222 COVID-19 vaccine. Sequenced material: peripheral blood, taken 28 days after the second AZD1222 dose.

The CDR3 protein is CASSNSGSANEKLFF. DNA for the CDR3: TGTGCCAGCAGCAACTCAGGATCGGCTAATGAAAAACTGTTTTTT. V gene TRBV6-6 combines with J gene TRBJ1-4; D call uncertain. CDR3 length equals 15 residues. V was pared by 6 bases and J by 3 bases, with 14 bases between. Germline V gene sequence: CDR1 MNHNY, CDR2 SVGAGI (reference sequence).